Following are 13 T cell receptor beta chains from one sample sequenced in a study of blood T cell repertoires in COVID-19. Here immunoSEQ multiplex PCR was the method, and the copy in TCRdb shows in-frame clones only, minus some. The top ten clones hold 1.5% to 2% of a sample with approximately 180,000 clones, approximately 86% of them seen once. Sequenced: peripheral blood. Receptor source: a woman in her forties or fifties with acute or convalescent COVID-19.

J is TRBJ2-6 and V is TRBV27; 7 bases match TRBD1. V lost 6 bases and J lost 1; bases outside the gene matches: 3. This CDR3 region has 15 residues. Germline CDR1 MNHEY, CDR2 SMNVEV (reference sequence). The CDR3 nucleotides read TGTGCCAGCAGAGACAGGGTTTCTGGGGCCAACGTCCTGACTTTC. Translated, it gives CASRDRVSGANVLTF.

V is TRBV4-3 and J is TRBJ2-5; maybe TRBD2 (5 bases). Germline CDR1 and CDR2: LGHNA and YSLEER. This CDR3 comprises 15 residues. V lost 1 base, J lost 1 base, and 10 bases lay in between. The CDR3 DNA sequence: TGCGCCAGCAGCCAAGGAGGACTGTTCCAAGAGACCCAGTACTTC. It codes for CASSQGGLFQETQYF.

The chain uses TRBV19 and TRBJ1-6, with TRBD1 identical over 10 bases. Germline V gene lookup returns CDR1 LNHDA and CDR2 SQIVND (reference sequence). After removal of 6 bases from V and 9 bases from J, the junction contained 11 bases not matched to a gene. The CDR3 consists of 16 residues. The CDR3 DNA reads TGTGCCAGTAGGAGAGACAGGGGGCCGGCCGGTTCACCCCTCCACTTT. It is translated as CASRRDRGPAGSPLHF.

CDR3 residues: CASSLSQGSPLHF. In DNA, the CDR3 is TGTGCCAGCAGCCTGTCTCAGGGTTCACCCCTCCACTTT. The gene calls are TRBV7-7 and TRBJ1-6, with D perhaps TRBD1 (5 bases). Germline assignment: CDR1 SSHAT and CDR2 FNYEAQ (reference sequence). The CDR3 is made up of 13 amino acids. V lost 5 bases and J 9 bases, leaving 11 bases between the germline ends.

The V and J genes are TRBV6-2 or TRBV6-3 and TRBJ1-1; no definite D call. The CDR3 is 11 residues long. Germline V gene sequence: CDR1 MNHEY, CDR2 SVGEGT. V was pared by 2 bases and J by 5 bases, with 3 bases between. CDR3 sequence reads: CASSYPTEAFF. The CDR3 DNA reads as TGTGCCAGCAGTTACCCGACTGAAGCTTTCTTT.

The chain's CDR3 is CASSVFGAYYGYTF. CDR3 DNA: TGTGCCAGCAGCGTATTCGGAGCTTACTATGGCTACACCTTC. The genes are TRBV9 and TRBJ1-2; no definite D call. The CDR3 length is 14 residues. V was trimmed by 1 base and J by 3 bases, leaving 10 bases between them. Germline assignment: CDR1 SGDLS and CDR2 YYNGEE. The complete variable domain, with remaining parts taken from reference TRBV9 and TRBJ1-2, reads DSGVTQTPKHLITATGQRVTLRCSPRSGDLSVYWYQQSLDQGLQFLIQYYNGEERAKGNILERFSAQQFPDLHSELNLSSLELGDSALYFCASSVFGAYYGYTFGSGTRLTVV.

The chain combines TRBV19 with TRBJ2-7, with 9 bases fitting TRBD2. Germline CDR1 is LNHDA and CDR2 is SQIVND (reference sequence). This CDR3 has 17 residues. V lost 5 bases to trimming and J lost 3 bases; unmatched junction nucleotides: 14. The CDR3 region has the DNA TGTGCCAGTAGTCCCCCCCACAGCGGGGGGCCGTACTACGAGCAGTACTTC. This sequence encodes CASSPPHSGGPYYEQYF.

The chain is built from TRBV6-5 and TRBJ1-3; 7 nucleotides line up with TRBD1. Germline CDR1 is MNHEY and CDR2 is SVGAGI. The CDR3 sequence is 15 residues long. J gave up 4 bases and V 6 bases, and 9 bases lay outside the gene matches. The CDR3 loop is CASRPTGNLGNTIYF. The CDR3 DNA follows: TGTGCCAGCAGGCCGACAGGGAATCTGGGAAACACCATATATTTT.

This clone was detected only once. The chain uses TRBV7-2 and TRBJ1-1; 9 bases are a match to TRBD1. The CDR3 loop spans 13 amino acids. Germline trimming cut 5 bases from V and 4 bases from J; bases unmatched to any gene: 2. Germline CDR1 is SGHTA and CDR2 is FQGNSA. The CDR3 DNA sequence: TGTGCCAGCAGCCGGGACAGGGTCACTGAAGCTTTCTTT. Translated: CASSRDRVTEAFF.

This chain connects TRBV5-1 to TRBJ1-2, with TRBD1 identical over 7 bases. V shed 4 bases, J shed 3 bases, and the junction held 6 bases outside the gene matches. The CDR3 spans 14 residues. The germline V gene encodes CDR1 SGHRS and CDR2 YFSETQ. The CDR3 loop reads CASSTGTDHYGYTF. The CDR3 DNA reads TGCGCCAGCAGCACCGGGACAGACCACTATGGCTACACCTTC.

J is TRBJ1-2 and V is TRBV5-4, with a weak D call TRBD1 (5 bases). Germline lookup yields CDR1 SGHNT and CDR2 YYREEE (reference sequence). V was trimmed by 2 bases and J by 2 bases, leaving 16 bases between them. The length of the CDR3 is 16 residues. The CDR3 DNA reads as TGTGCCAGCAGCTTAAACTCCGGTCAGGGAAACTATGGCTACACCTTC. This sequence encodes CASSLNSGQGNYGYTF.

This clone was counted between two and nine times. This chain joins TRBV6-6 and TRBJ1-3; D remains unclear. Germline V gene sequence: CDR1 MNHNY, CDR2 SVGAGI (reference sequence). The CDR3 is made up of 16 amino acids. The V end lost 5 bases, the J end lost 3 bases, and 17 bases lay between the germline ends. CDR3 in amino acids: CASSRYWEVGGNTIYF. The CDR3 DNA reads as TGTGCCAGCAGTCGATACTGGGAGGTCGGTGGAAACACCATATATTTT.

Note on this clone: Different DNA sequences within this sample yield the same CDR3. The rearrangement uses TRBV14 and TRBJ2-7; 12 bases agree with TRBD2. CDR1 and CDR2 from the germline V gene are SGHDN and FVKESK. The J segment lost 2 bases and the V segment lost 4 bases, leaving 3 bases of the junction unmatched. The CDR3 has 15 residues. In nucleotides, the CDR3 is TGTGCCAGCAGCCTAGGACTAGCGGGAACCTACGAGCAGTACTTC. This encodes CASSLGLAGTYEQYF.